The 32 T cell receptor beta chains below were found in one sample sequenced in a study of identical twins listed by TCRdb under 2016. Library generation was performed with 5' RACE. Sequencing was carried out with an Illumina HiSeq 2000. Starting from the raw public reads, TCRdb applied fastp trimming at Q25, assembled clones with MiXCR and retained in-frame beta chains. Here each entry gathers all rows of one CDR3 protein and keeps the most common genes and DNA. In all, the sample holds 700,000 or so distinct CDR3 sequences, and 21% of those were seen once. Roughly 4.3% of the sample lies in the top ten. The same data also went into a second study, on T cells expressing NK-cell markers.

Sequencing was done on a sample of PBMCs. These receptors were obtained from a woman between 18 and 29 years old in good health.

The chain is built from TRBV12-3 or TRBV12-4 and TRBJ2-7, with 9 bases aligning to TRBD1. Trimming took 5 bases from V and 5 from J; bases not matched to a gene: 13. The CDR3 totals 16 residues. The CDR3 coding sequence is TGTGCCAGCAGTGGGGGTAGGGACAGGGCGCAACACGAGCAGTACTTC. Protein sequence: CASSGGRDRAQHEQYF.

In its sample, this clonotype was seen once. The chain recombines TRBV6-1 with TRBJ1-2, with D possibly TRBD1 on 5 matching bases. There are 13 residues in the CDR3. Germline CDR1 MNHNS, CDR2 SASEGT. Trimming stripped 5 bases from V and 4 bases from J, with 11 bases between. The DNA of the CDR3 is TGTGCCAGCAGTAAATGGGGCCCCTATGGCTACACCTTC. Protein sequence: CASSKWGPYGYTF.

The rearrangement joins TRBV10-3 to TRBJ2-5, with D possibly being TRBD1 or TRBD2 (6 bases each). The CDR3 length is 14 residues. The germline V gene has CDR1 ENHRY and CDR2 SYGVKD. V lost 10 bases and J 1 base, leaving 16 bases between the germline ends. This chain's CDR3 is CATRGSGTQETQYF. CDR3 DNA: TGTGCCACCAGGGGTAGCGGAACCCAAGAGACCCAGTACTTC.

V and J are TRBV7-9 and TRBJ1-1, with a weak D call TRBD1 (6 bases). The CDR3 consists of 12 residues. Germline lookup yields CDR1 SEHNR and CDR2 FQNEAQ (reference sequence). V was trimmed by 7 bases and J by 11 bases, leaving 17 bases between them. The CDR3 sequence: CASTDGGAEAFF. Here the CDR3 DNA reads TGTGCCAGCACCGATGGGGGGGCAGAGGCTTTCTTT.

This clonotype showed up just a few times. The rearrangement uses TRBV7-8 and TRBJ2-1, with no clear D. The CDR3 consists of 16 residues. Germline loops: CDR1 SGHVS, CDR2 FQNEAQ. The V end was cut by 4 bases, the J end by 11 bases, with 24 bases between. The CDR3 DNA reads TGTGCCAGCAGCTCATCCCACGGTCTTGGAAAGACGAAGCAGTTCTTC. This codes for CASSSSHGLGKTKQFF. Full variable domain (outside the CDR3, taken from reference TRBV7-8 and TRBJ2-1): GAGVSQSPRYKVAKRGQDVALRCDPISGHVSLFWYQQALGQGPEFLTYFQNEAQLDKSGLPSDRFFAERPEGSVSTLKIQRTQQEDSAVYLCASSSSHGLGKTKQFFGPGTRLTVL.

V is TRBV7-2 and J is TRBJ2-5, with 7 bases that match TRBD2. Looked up from germline, CDR1 is SGHTA and CDR2 is FQGNSA. The CDR3 spans 16 residues. The J segment lost 2 bases and the V segment lost 2 bases, leaving 8 bases of the junction unmatched. CDR3 in DNA: TGTGCCAGCAGCTTATACGGGGGAGCGGGGCAAGAGACCCAGTACTTC. This encodes CASSLYGGAGQETQYF.

In its sample, this clonotype was seen a few times. The chain has TRBV20-1 and TRBJ2-1, with 8 bases aligning to TRBD2. Trimming at V came to 0 bases and at J to 9 bases, leaving 13 bases not matched to a gene. The CDR3 length is 16 residues. CDR1 DFQATT and CDR2 SNEGSKA come from the germline V gene (reference sequence). Written as DNA, the CDR3 is TGCAGTGCTAGAGATTTAAAGGGTAGCGGGATCGGTGAGCAGTTCTTC. This gives the protein CSARDLKGSGIGEQFF.

This clonotype was seen a few times. V gene TRBV12-3 or TRBV12-4 combines with J gene TRBJ1-1, with a tentative D call TRBD1 (6 bases). The CDR3 has 15 residues. Deletions cut 3 bases from V and 6 bases from J, with 17 bases between. Here the CDR3 DNA reads TGTGCCAGCAGTTTGGGAAACAGGGTCGTGCCTGAAGCTTTCTTT. Protein: CASSLGNRVVPEAFF.

The chain employs TRBV20-1 and TRBJ2-3; D not certain. Trimming took off 6 bases at V and 4 bases at J, with 8 bases between the two ends. Looked up from germline, CDR1 is DFQATT and CDR2 is SNEGSKA (reference sequence). The CDR3 covers 11 residues. The CDR3 spells CSAPPSDTQYF. DNA for the CDR3: TGCAGTGCCCCCCCCTCAGATACGCAGTATTTT.

This clonotype occurred a few times. The rearrangement joins TRBV27 to TRBJ2-1; no reliable D call. Trimming cost V 2 bases and J 3 bases, with 14 bases left between them. CDR3 size: 16 residues. The germline CDR1 and CDR2 sequences are MNHEY and SMNVEV (reference sequence). The CDR3 DNA reads as TGTGCCAGCAGTTTACCCGATCATTTGGACTACAATGAGCAGTTCTTC. The encoded protein is CASSLPDHLDYNEQFF.

Concerning this clonotype: This clone may be a read error of a much larger clone one base away. V is TRBV6-5 and J is TRBJ2-7; D gene ambiguous. Germline V lookup: CDR1 MNHEY, CDR2 SVGAGI. The V end was cut by 1 base, the J end by 3 bases, with 4 bases between. CDR3 length: 12 amino acids. The CDR3 loop reads CASSYWGYEQYF. The CDR3 nucleotides read TGTGCCAGCAGTTACTGGGGCTACGAGCAGTACTTC.

This clonotype came up a few times. The chain is built from TRBV20-1 and TRBJ2-3; 8 bases map to TRBD1. This CDR3 is 14 amino acids long. V lost 3 bases to trimming and J lost 4 bases; unmatched junction nucleotides: 6. Germline V gene data show CDR1 as DFQATT and CDR2 as SNEGSKA (reference sequence). For the CDR3, the DNA is TGCAGTGCTAGCAGACAGGGGAAGGCAGATACGCAGTATTTT. Amino acid sequence: CSASRQGKADTQYF.

In its sample, this clonotype was seen a few times. The CDR3 DNA reads TGCAGTGCAAAGAGTGGGCGGGATCTCTCTGAGACCCAGTACTTC. This gives the protein CSAKSGRDLSETQYF. The V call is TRBV20-1, the J call TRBJ2-5; D might be TRBD2 (6 bases). Germline assignment: CDR1 DFQATT and CDR2 SNEGSKA (reference sequence). This CDR3 is 15 amino acids long. The V end was cut by 6 bases, the J end by 5 bases, with 22 bases between.

This clonotype was observed a few times. J is TRBJ2-1 and V is TRBV9; no definite D call. The V gene lost 2 bases and the J gene lost 5 bases, with 5 bases spanning the gap. The CDR3 has 12 amino acids. Germline assignment: CDR1 SGDLS and CDR2 YYNGEE. CDR3 residues: CASSVRNNEQFF. In DNA, the CDR3 is TGTGCCAGCAGCGTCCGTAACAATGAGCAGTTCTTC.

The J gene is TRBJ2-2, the V gene TRBV12-3 or TRBV12-4; D is perhaps TRBD2 (6 bases). The CDR3 contains 17 residues. V lost 5 bases, J lost 6 bases, and 22 bases lay in between. CDR3 in amino acids: CASSTPRGRVNAGELFF. The CDR3 DNA reads as TGTGCCAGCAGTACCCCACGGGGGAGAGTCAATGCCGGGGAGCTGTTTTTT.

This clonotype was detected many times. J is TRBJ2-1 and V is TRBV21-1. TRBV21-1 corresponds to a pseudogene. This CDR3 region has 14 residues. CDR3 residues: CASSKVGSHNEQFF. The CDR3 DNA sequence: TGTGCCAGCAGCAAAGTCGGATCACACAATGAGCAGTTCTTC.

This clonotype was counted between two and nine times. CDR3: CASSTGPHTDTQYF. In nucleotides, the CDR3 is TGTGCCAGCAGCACCGGGCCCCACACAGATACGCAGTATTTT. This chain uses TRBV3-1 with TRBJ2-3; D remains unclear. Between the trimmed V and J ends, which lost 5 bases and 2 bases, there was a span of 11 bases. This CDR3 contains 14 residues. Germline values: CDR1 LGHDT, CDR2 YNNKEL (reference sequence).

This chain uses TRBV27 with TRBJ2-6; possibly TRBD1 or TRBD2 for D (5 bases each). V shed 3 bases and J shed 0 bases, with 9 bases lying between them. The CDR3 is 16 residues long. Germline V gives CDR1 MNHEY, CDR2 SMNVEV (reference sequence). The CDR3, as DNA: TGTGCCAGCAGTTTCAATGGGGGCTCTGGGGCCAACGTCCTGACTTTC. Its protein product is CASSFNGGSGANVLTF.

This rearrangement joins TRBV12-3 or TRBV12-4 to TRBJ2-3; perhaps TRBD2 as D (6 bases). CDR3 length equals 15 residues. Trimming removed 4 bases at V and 2 bases at J, with 13 bases between. The CDR3 reads CASSSTGLYTDTQYF. In nucleotides, the CDR3 is TGTGCCAGCAGTTCCACGGGACTTTACACAGATACGCAGTATTTT.

There are a few counts of this clonotype. The rearrangement uses TRBV20-1 and TRBJ2-7; the D gene could be TRBD1 or TRBD2 (5 bases each). The CDR3 has 14 residues. Per the germline V gene, CDR1 is DFQATT and CDR2 is SNEGSKA (reference sequence). Trimming stripped 5 bases from V and 0 bases from J, with 14 bases between. The CDR3 DNA follows: TGCAGTGCTTCTCCGGGGCGCAGCTCCTACGAGCAGTACTTC. Residues: CSASPGRSSYEQYF.

V gene TRBV24-1 combines with J gene TRBJ2-1; D is unclear. Germline CDR1 is KGHDR and CDR2 is SFDVKD. Deletions cut 3 bases from V and 2 bases from J, with 10 bases between. The CDR3 is 15 amino acids. This chain's CDR3 is CATSDPHRAYNEQFF. CDR3 nucleotides: TGTGCCACCAGTGATCCCCACAGAGCCTACAATGAGCAGTTCTTC.

The rearrangement links TRBV13 to TRBJ2-1, with 8 bases fitting TRBD2. Losses at the gene ends were 0 bases for V and 4 bases for J; bases not matched to a gene: 5. This CDR3 region has 16 residues. CDR1 is PRHDT, CDR2 FYEKMQ, per germline (reference sequence). In nucleotides, the CDR3 is TGTGCCAGCAGCTTAGGTGGGACTAGTACTTACAATGAGCAGTTCTTC. Encoded protein: CASSLGGTSTYNEQFF.

The genes are TRBV12-3 or TRBV12-4 and TRBJ2-7, with TRBD2 identical over 8 bases. This CDR3 has 15 amino acids. V shed 4 bases, J shed 1 base, and the junction held 6 bases outside the gene matches. CDR3 nucleotides: TGTGCCAGCAGTTACATAGCGGGGAGTTCCTACGAGCAGTACTTC. This codes for CASSYIAGSSYEQYF.

There are a few counts of this clonotype. The rearrangement joins TRBV20-1 to TRBJ2-5; 7 nucleotides match TRBD1. This CDR3 has 13 residues. Germline values: CDR1 DFQATT, CDR2 SNEGSKA (reference sequence). V trimming: 1 base; J trimming: 2 bases; junction bases outside the gene matches: 1. The CDR3 region is CSARGTGQETQYF. The CDR3, as DNA: TGCAGTGCTAGAGGGACAGGACAAGAGACCCAGTACTTC.

This clonotype occurred a few times. This rearrangement joins TRBV13 to TRBJ2-1; D possibly corresponds to TRBD2 (5 bases). The V gene's germline CDR1 is PRHDT and CDR2 FYEKMQ (reference sequence). Trimming pared 7 bases from V and 1 base from J, leaving 17 bases between. CDR3 size: 16 residues. The CDR3 here is CASTRERDGSYNEQFF. The CDR3, as DNA: TGTGCCAGCACACGAGAGAGGGATGGGTCCTACAATGAGCAGTTCTTC. The full variable domain, completed using reference TRBV13 and TRBJ2-1, is AAGVIQSPRHLIKEKRETATLKCYPIPRHDTVYWYQQGPGQDPQFLISFYEKMQSDKGSIPDRFSAQQFSDYHSELNMSSLELGDSALYFCASTRERDGSYNEQFFGPGTRLTVL.

The V and J genes are TRBV5-1 and TRBJ1-1; D not resolved. CDR1 and CDR2 from the germline V gene are SGHRS and YFSETQ. This CDR3 region has 12 residues. Trimming removed 5 bases at V and 1 base at J, with 6 bases between. DNA for the CDR3: TGCGCCAGCAGTGGAAAGAACACTGAAGCTTTCTTT. As protein: CASSGKNTEAFF.

This clonotype came up many times. The gene calls are TRBV12-3 or TRBV12-4 and TRBJ1-1, with 7 bases that match TRBD1. CDR3 length: 14 residues. Trimming cost V 6 bases and J 2 bases; bases outside gene matches: 6. CDR3 sequence (DNA): TGTGCCAGCAGCTATGGGACAGCCAACACTGAAGCTTTCTTT. Translated, it gives CASSYGTANTEAFF.

This clonotype was picked up many times. The chain employs TRBV10-3 and TRBJ2-1; 10 bases match TRBD2. The germline V gene has CDR1 ENHRY and CDR2 SYGVKD. V gave up 6 bases and J gave up 6 bases; unmatched junction bases: 8. The CDR3 contains 15 residues. For the CDR3, the DNA is TGTGCCATCAGCGACGGGCCTAGCGGGAGCAATGAGCAGTTCTTC. The encoded protein is CAISDGPSGSNEQFF.

This clonotype was recorded many times. The chain has TRBV5-5 and TRBJ1-2, with D possibly TRBD1 on 6 matching bases. Germline V CDR1 and CDR2: SGHKS, YYEKEE (reference sequence). V was cut by 4 bases and J by 4 bases, with 11 bases left in between. CDR3 length equals 13 residues. This CDR3 is CASSPRDTYGYTF. Here the CDR3 DNA reads TGTGCCAGCAGCCCGAGGGACACCTATGGCTACACCTTC.

This clonotype was counted between two and nine times. This chain connects TRBV20-1 to TRBJ2-7; D may be TRBD2 (5 bases). Trimming removed 3 bases from V and 3 bases from J, with 9 bases in between. The CDR3 totals 12 residues. Germline V CDR1 and CDR2: DFQATT, SNEGSKA (reference sequence). The DNA for the CDR3 is TGCAGTGCTAGCGAGGGAGACTACGAGCAGTACTTC. Translated, it gives CSASEGDYEQYF.

This clonotype has a handful of counts. The chain combines TRBV20-1 with TRBJ2-2; D is possibly TRBD1 or TRBD2 (5 bases each). This CDR3 is 14 amino acids long. Trimming cost V 6 bases and J 3 bases, with 14 bases left between them. The germline V gene encodes CDR1 DFQATT and CDR2 SNEGSKA (reference sequence). Written as DNA, the CDR3 is TGCAGTGCCCTATCCGGGACGCACACCGGGGAGCTGTTTTTT. Encoded protein: CSALSGTHTGELFF.

This chain connects TRBV12-3 or TRBV12-4 to TRBJ2-1; the D gene is possibly TRBD2 (5 bases). V lost 2 bases and J 9 bases, leaving 11 bases between the germline ends. The CDR3 contains 13 residues. The CDR3 DNA reads TGTGCCAGCAGTTTAAGCGGTGAGGGTGAGCAGTTCTTC. Translated, it gives CASSLSGEGEQFF.